The 32 T cell receptor beta chains presented below share a single source sample, sequenced in a study of CD8 T cells in ankylosing spondylitis. TCRdb redid the calling of the 5' RACE reads with MiXCR, one entry per CDR3 protein. In the table there are hundreds of thousands of distinct CDR3 sequences, about 30% of which are singletons. Material for sequencing was blood, either unsorted or a sorted T cell fraction (not recorded which). These receptors originate from a male donor with ankylosing spondylitis or in good health (not recorded which).

In nucleotides, the CDR3 is TGCGCCAGCAGCTTGGAGGCGGGGACGGCCTACGAGCAGTACTTC. Translated: CASSLEAGTAYEQYF. V usage is TRBV5-1 and J usage is TRBJ2-7; possibly TRBD2 for D (6 bases). In germline, CDR1 is SGHRS, CDR2 YFSETQ. V was clipped by 0 bases and J by 2 bases, with 12 bases between them. The CDR3 is 15 residues long.

CDR3 nucleotide sequence: TGTGCCATCAGTGAGCTAGCGGGGGGTACCAATGAGCAGTTCTTC. This translates into CAISELAGGTNEQFF. The J gene is TRBJ2-1, the V gene TRBV10-3; 11 bases agree with TRBD2. CDR3 size: 15 residues. The V gene end was trimmed by 2 bases and the J gene end by 6 bases; junction bases not matched to a gene: 3. Germline assignment: CDR1 ENHRY and CDR2 SYGVKD.

This rearrangement joins TRBV5-1 to TRBJ2-5; TRBD1 agrees at 11 bases. V was pared by 2 bases and J by 3 bases, with 9 bases of the junction left unmatched. This CDR3 has 17 residues. Germline assignment: CDR1 SGHRS and CDR2 YFSETQ. The CDR3 spells CASSFGQGARSEETQYF. As DNA, the CDR3 is TGCGCCAGCAGCTTCGGACAGGGGGCAAGGTCCGAAGAGACCCAGTACTTC.

The chain couples TRBV7-2 to TRBJ1-4, with D uncertain. The V gene's germline CDR1 is SGHTA and CDR2 FQGNSA. V was pared by 5 bases and J by 5 bases, with 12 bases between. CDR3 size: 14 residues. CDR3 nucleotides: TGTGCCAGCAGCACCGGGCGCGGGAATGAAAAACTGTTTTTT. This encodes CASSTGRGNEKLFF. Complete variable domain (other parts from reference TRBV7-2 and TRBJ1-4): GAGVSQSPSNKVTEKGKDVELRCDPISGHTALYWYRQSLGQGLEFLIYFQGNSAPDKSGLPSDRFSAERTGGSVSTLTIQRTQQEDSAVYLCASSTGRGNEKLFFGSGTQLSVL.

This clonotype was counted only a few times. The V gene is TRBV20-1, the J gene TRBJ2-7, with TRBD1 matching 10 bases. Germline V gene lookup returns CDR1 DFQATT and CDR2 SNEGSKA (reference sequence). V trimming: 5 bases; J trimming: 4 bases; junction bases outside the gene matches: 5. This CDR3 contains 13 residues. The CDR3 DNA reads as TGCAGTGCTGGCGGACAGGGGGGTTACGAGCAGTACTTC. Protein sequence: CSAGGQGGYEQYF.

This clonotype was counted between two and nine times. The V call is TRBV10-3, the J call TRBJ2-7; maybe TRBD1 (5 bases). CDR3 length: 15 residues. Looked up from germline, CDR1 is ENHRY and CDR2 is SYGVKD. Trimming left V 2 bases short and J 3 bases short, with 14 bases between. The CDR3 nucleotides are TGTGCCATCAGTGAGGATGGGCAGGGCGGCTACGAGCAGTACTTC. Its protein product is CAISEDGQGGYEQYF.

V and J are TRBV5-1 and TRBJ1-2, with D perhaps TRBD1 (6 bases). This CDR3 region has 12 residues. Trimming took off 4 bases at V and 7 bases at J, with 11 bases between the two ends. Germline V lookup: CDR1 SGHRS, CDR2 YFSETQ. CDR3 amino acids: CASSPDRTGYTF. The CDR3 DNA is TGCGCCAGCAGCCCTGACAGGACTGGCTACACCTTC.

This clonotype was recorded a few times. The V and J genes are TRBV20-1 and TRBJ2-7; possible D gene TRBD2, 6 bases. V dropped 3 bases and J dropped 6 bases, with 12 bases sitting between them. The length of the CDR3 is 12 residues. Germline CDR1 and CDR2: DFQATT and SNEGSKA (reference sequence). CDR3 DNA: TGCAGTGCTAGGGAGGCGGGGAGCGAGCAGTACTTC. It yields the protein CSAREAGSEQYF.

This chain links TRBV20-1 with TRBJ2-3; D remains ambiguous. Germline lookup yields CDR1 DFQATT and CDR2 SNEGSKA (reference sequence). V was cut by 0 bases and J by 0 bases, with 16 bases left in between. This CDR3 has 17 residues. This chain's CDR3 is CSARDWRLSSSTDTQYF. The CDR3, as DNA: TGCAGTGCTAGAGATTGGAGACTGTCCTCTAGCACAGATACGCAGTATTTT.

The chain joins TRBV10-3 to TRBJ2-5; possible D gene TRBD1, 6 bases. This CDR3 is 15 amino acids long. Germline loops: CDR1 ENHRY, CDR2 SYGVKD. Between the trimmed V and J ends, which lost 5 bases and 1 base, there was a span of 14 bases. CDR3 nucleotide sequence: TGTGCCATCAGTCCCCAGACAGGACCCCAAGAGACCCAGTACTTC. Protein sequence: CAISPQTGPQETQYF.

V is TRBV15 and J is TRBJ2-7, with 11 bases that match TRBD1. CDR3 length equals 14 residues. The V gene end was trimmed by 1 base and the J gene end by 5 bases; junction bases not matched to a gene: 1. Germline CDR1 is LNHNV and CDR2 is YYDKDF (reference sequence). As DNA, the CDR3 is TGTGCCACCAGCAGAGGGACAGGGGGCAACGAGCAGTACTTC. Translated: CATSRGTGGNEQYF.

This clonotype has just a few counts. The V gene is TRBV10-1, the J gene TRBJ2-3, with D unresolved. V gave up 0 bases and J gave up 5 bases, with 3 bases separating them. Germline-derived CDR1 and CDR2 are WNHNN and SYGVQD (reference sequence). The CDR3 is made up of 12 amino acids. CDR3 in amino acids: CASSESRDTQYF. CDR3 nucleotides: TGCGCCAGCAGTGAGTCGAGAGATACGCAGTATTTT.

This clonotype was counted only a few times. The genes are TRBV7-3 and TRBJ2-3; no definite D call. Trimming pared 5 bases from V and 0 bases from J, leaving 12 bases between. Germline V lookup: CDR1 SGHTA, CDR2 FQGTGA. The CDR3 loop spans 15 amino acids. In DNA, the CDR3 is TGTGCCAGCAGCGTCGGCAGTTCTAGCACAGATACGCAGTATTTT. It is translated as CASSVGSSSTDTQYF. Full variable domain (rest looked up from reference TRBV7-3 and TRBJ2-3): GAGVSQTPSNKVTEKGKYVELRCDPISGHTALYWYRQSLGQGPEFLIYFQGTGAADDSGLPNDRFFAVRPEGSVSTLKIQRTERGDSAVYLCASSVGSSSTDTQYFGPGTRLTVL.

The rearrangement joins TRBV20-1 to TRBJ1-2; weak D call: TRBD1 (5 bases). CDR3 length: 14 residues. Germline lookup yields CDR1 DFQATT and CDR2 SNEGSKA (reference sequence). V dropped 6 bases and J dropped 0 bases, with 14 bases sitting between them. CDR3 nucleotides: TGCAGTGCGTCTGGGGGGTTTGCTAACTATGGCTACACCTTC. Translating gives CSASGGFANYGYTF.

This chain joins TRBV29-1 and TRBJ2-5; 7 bases line up with TRBD1. V trimming: 0 bases; J trimming: 5 bases; junction bases outside the gene matches: 3. The length of the CDR3 is 13 residues. Germline CDR1 SQVTM, CDR2 ANQGSEA. In DNA, the CDR3 is TGCAGCGTTGAAGATACAGGGGATGAGACCCAGTACTTC. Its translation is CSVEDTGDETQYF. The full variable domain, rest sourced from reference TRBV29-1 and TRBJ2-5, is SAVISQKPSRDICQRGTSLTIQCQVDSQVTMMFWYRQQPGQSLTLIATANQGSEATYESGFVIDKFPISRPNLTFSTLTVSNMSPEDSSIYLCSVEDTGDETQYFGPGTRLLVL.

In its sample, this clonotype was seen a few times. The chain uses TRBV20-1 and TRBJ2-4; D gene unclear. The CDR3 extends over 12 amino acids. Trimming stripped 0 bases from V and 9 bases from J, with 9 bases between. CDR1 and CDR2 (germline): DFQATT, SNEGSKA (reference sequence). CDR3 DNA: TGCAGTGCTAGAGAACCGGTTGCCATTCAGTACTTC. This codes for CSAREPVAIQYF.

This clonotype was counted only a few times. V usage is TRBV12-3 or TRBV12-4 and J usage is TRBJ2-5; tentative D call: TRBD1 (5 bases). This CDR3 comprises 13 residues. V was clipped by 5 bases and J by 4 bases, with 11 bases between them. The CDR3 loop is CASSVPGRETQYF. Here the CDR3 DNA reads TGTGCCAGCAGTGTCCCAGGGCGAGAGACCCAGTACTTC.

This clonotype was seen just once. This chain connects TRBV3-1 to TRBJ2-1; perhaps D is TRBD1 or TRBD2 (6 bases each). CDR1 is LGHDT and CDR2 is YNNKEL in the germline V gene (reference sequence). The CDR3 covers 15 residues. Trimming removed 0 bases at V and 4 bases at J, with 10 bases between. CDR3 in DNA: TGTGCCAGCAGCCAAGATCGGGGGCGATACAATGAGCAGTTCTTC. It yields the protein CASSQDRGRYNEQFF.

This clonotype was counted a few times. This chain links TRBV2 with TRBJ2-7; D is tentatively TRBD1 or TRBD2 (5 bases each). The V end was cut by 7 bases, the J end by 4 bases, with 14 bases between. CDR1 is SNHLY, CDR2 FYNNEI, per germline. There are 13 residues in the CDR3. Here the CDR3 reads CASTRDRAYEQYF. The CDR3 DNA is TGTGCCAGCACCAGGGACCGAGCTTACGAGCAGTACTTC. Drawing the rest from reference TRBV2 and TRBJ2-7, the complete variable domain is EPEVTQTPSHQVTQMGQEVILRCVPISNHLYFYWYRQILGQKVEFLVSFYNNEISEKSEIFDDQFSVERPDGSNFTLKIRSTKLEDSAMYFCASTRDRAYEQYFGPGTRLTVT.

This clonotype has at least ten counts. One end of the junction fails to match germline, which may point to a read error. This chain connects TRBV5-1 to TRBJ2-3; D is uncertain. This CDR3 region has 12 residues. Germline V gives CDR1 SGHRS, CDR2 YFSETQ. The CDR3 loop reads CASSSSTDTQYF. CDR3 nucleotide sequence: TGTGCCAGCAGCTCTAGCACAGATACGCAGTATTTT.

This clonotype was seen ten or more times. V usage is TRBV28 and J usage is TRBJ2-5, with D tentatively TRBD2 (6 bases). The V and J ends lost 2 bases and 0 bases respectively, with 13 bases between them. The length of the CDR3 is 16 residues. Looked up from germline, CDR1 is MDHEN and CDR2 is SYDVKM. The CDR3 reads CASSLPGLTYQETQYF. The CDR3 coding sequence is TGTGCCAGCAGTTTACCGGGACTGACGTACCAAGAGACCCAGTACTTC.

The rearrangement links TRBV2 to TRBJ2-1; D might be TRBD2 (6 bases). CDR1 and CDR2 (germline): SNHLY, FYNNEI. Trimming cost V 7 bases and J 5 bases, with 12 bases left between them. The CDR3 sequence is 13 residues long. For the CDR3, the DNA is TGTGCCAGCAATACCCGGACTAACAATGAGCAGTTCTTC. As protein: CASNTRTNNEQFF. The complete variable domain, with remaining parts taken from reference TRBV2 and TRBJ2-1, reads EPEVTQTPSHQVTQMGQEVILRCVPISNHLYFYWYRQILGQKVEFLVSFYNNEISEKSEIFDDQFSVERPDGSNFTLKIRSTKLEDSAMYFCASNTRTNNEQFFGPGTRLTVL.

At least ten counts were recorded for this clonotype. V usage is TRBV20-1 and J usage is TRBJ1-2; perhaps TRBD1 as D (6 bases). The CDR3 has 12 residues. Germline V gene data show CDR1 as DFQATT and CDR2 as SNEGSKA (reference sequence). The V end lost 4 bases, the J end lost 4 bases, and 10 bases lay between the germline ends. Here the CDR3 DNA reads TGCAGTGCTACCCAGACAGGCTATGGCTACACCTTC. Its translation is CSATQTGYGYTF.

Here the CDR3 DNA reads TGTGCCAGCAGGACAGGGGATTCACCCCTCCACTTT. Protein: CASRTGDSPLHF. The rearrangement links TRBV12-3 or TRBV12-4 to TRBJ1-6, with 8 bases identical to TRBD1. This CDR3 spans 12 amino acids. V was clipped by 6 bases and J by 8 bases; unmatched bases: 0.

The rearrangement links TRBV6-2 or TRBV6-3 to TRBJ2-1; D remains unclear. Germline CDR1 reads MNHEY; CDR2 reads SVGEGT. This CDR3 is 15 amino acids long. V was trimmed by 5 bases and J by 6 bases, leaving 17 bases between them. CDR3 nucleotide sequence: TGTGCCAGCAGTCCCCCGTGGGCGTCTCTCAATGAGCAGTTCTTC. Residues: CASSPPWASLNEQFF.

This clonotype was seen a few times. The rearrangement joins TRBV29-1 to TRBJ2-7; D is unresolved. Trimming cost V 6 bases and J 2 bases, with 14 bases left between them. Per the germline V gene, CDR1 is SQVTM and CDR2 is ANQGSEA. The CDR3 sequence is 13 residues long. CDR3 residues: CSVRSATTYEQYF. The CDR3 DNA sequence: TGCAGCGTGAGGTCGGCCACCACCTACGAGCAGTACTTC.

At least ten counts were recorded for this clonotype. The chain recombines TRBV20-1 with TRBJ1-6; weak D call: TRBD1 (5 bases). Between the trimmed V and J ends, which lost 0 bases and 10 bases, there was a span of 10 bases. The CDR3 consists of 13 residues. Germline lookup yields CDR1 DFQATT and CDR2 SNEGSKA (reference sequence). CDR3 amino acids: CSAREDGDSPLHF. In DNA form, the CDR3 reads TGCAGTGCTAGAGAGGATGGGGACTCACCCCTCCACTTT.

In DNA form, the CDR3 reads TGCAGTGCTCCCCTGGGGGGCGAGCGTTCACCCCTCCACTTT. This translates into CSAPLGGERSPLHF. This sequence joins TRBV20-1 and TRBJ1-6; weak D call: TRBD1 (6 bases). V was trimmed by 5 bases and J by 9 bases, leaving 17 bases between them. The CDR3 runs to 14 residues. The germline V gene has CDR1 DFQATT and CDR2 SNEGSKA (reference sequence).

V gene TRBV29-1 combines with J gene TRBJ2-5, with unresolved D. The CDR3 is made up of 12 amino acids. The V end was cut by 4 bases, the J end by 4 bases, with 10 bases between. The V gene's germline CDR1 is SQVTM and CDR2 ANQGSEA. CDR3 residues: CSVGSVGETQYF. DNA for the CDR3: TGCAGCGTTGGGAGTGTGGGAGAGACCCAGTACTTC.

This clonotype was detected a few times. V gene TRBV10-1 combines with J gene TRBJ2-1, with 7 nucleotides matching TRBD1. J lost 0 bases, V lost 6 bases, and 8 bases had no gene match. The CDR3 is 16 amino acids. Germline loops: CDR1 WNHNN, CDR2 SYGVQD (reference sequence). CDR3 sequence (DNA): TGCGCCAGCAGCACAGGGGCCCCGGGCTCCTACAATGAGCAGTTCTTC. The encoded protein is CASSTGAPGSYNEQFF.

The chain couples TRBV12-3 or TRBV12-4 to TRBJ2-5; 13 nucleotides line up with TRBD2. The V segment lost 5 bases and the J segment 4 bases; nucleotides outside the gene matches: 7. The CDR3 covers 16 residues. CDR3 coding DNA: TGTGCCAGCAGTGTACTAGCGGGGGGGCCCCGAGAGACCCAGTACTTC. It is translated as CASSVLAGGPRETQYF.

This chain links TRBV20-1 with TRBJ1-5; tentatively, D is TRBD1 (6 bases). From germline, CDR1 is DFQATT and CDR2 SNEGSKA (reference sequence). CDR3 length: 15 amino acids. With 4 bases removed from V and 4 bases from J, the gap between germline ends came to 17 bases. The CDR3 DNA follows: TGCAGTGCTATCGAACAGGGACCTTTGAATCAGCCCCAGCATTTT. Protein product: CSAIEQGPLNQPQHF.